The rows below give T cell receptor beta chains drawn from one sample of a study of blood T cell repertoires in COVID-19. The table came from immunoSEQ multiplex PCR; TCRdb's copy has only in-frame clones and leaves some out. The sample has around 280,000 clones; around 89% are singletons. Sequenced input: PBMCs or T cells enriched from blood (not recorded which). Every receptor here comes from a woman between 18 and 30 years old with acute COVID-19. Each CDR3 is given with its conserved first and last residue. Fields, in order: V gene, J gene, clone size, D gene, CDR3 DNA, CDR3 protein. A D gene is named only where the DNA matches it firmly. Clone size is not always given. Where it is, it says once, few, many or a class for expanded clones.

TRBV29-1	TRBJ2-1	.	TRBD2	TGCAGCGTTGGGCGGGAGGTTACTGAGCAGTTCTTC	CSVGREVTEQFF
TRBV5-1	TRBJ1-6	few	TRBD1	TGCGCCAGCAGCCCAGGACAGGGGGATTCACCCCTCCACTTT	CASSPGQGDSPLHF
TRBV5-5	TRBJ2-3	.	TRBD2	TGTGCCAGCAGCCCCTCCGGGGGGGGCGGGAGGGCGAGAGATACGCAGTATTTT	CASSPSGGGGRARDTQYF
TRBV6-6	TRBJ2-7	.	TRBD1	TGTGCCAGCAAACTGACAGGGGGAACAAACGAGCAGTACTTC	CASKLTGGTNEQYF
TRBV5-4	TRBJ2-1	.	.	TGTGCCAGCAGCTTGTCGTCGGCACTAGCTAGTAATGAGCAGTTCTTC	CASSLSSALASNEQFF
TRBV4-1	TRBJ2-1	.	TRBD1	TGCGCCAGCAGACCCGTCAGGGGGCGCGTGAACAATGAGCAGTTCTTC	CASRPVRGRVNNEQFF
TRBV27	TRBJ2-5	.	TRBD2	TGTGCCAGCAGTCATCGGACTAGCGGGAGGGCCACGTCGTGGGAGACCCAGTACTTC	CASSHRTSGRATSWETQYF
TRBV30	TRBJ1-4	.	.	TGTGCCTGGAGTGGACAGCCCTATAATGAAAAACTGTTTTTT	CAWSGQPYNEKLFF
TRBV19	TRBJ1-2	.	.	TGTGCCAGTAGTATGGGGGCAGCATGGGAATATGGCTACACCTTC	CASSMGAAWEYGYTF
TRBV7-3	TRBJ2-7	.	TRBD2	TGTGCCAGCAGCTTAAACGGGAGGTCGGGGGAGCAGTACTTC	CASSLNGRSGEQYF
TRBV3-1/TRBV3-2	TRBJ1-5	.	TRBD1	TGTGCCAGCAGCCACCGACAGGGGGCCCCGGATCAGCCCCAGCATTTT	CASSHRQGAPDQPQHF
TRBV6-5	TRBJ2-3	.	.	TGTGCCAGCAGTTCCTACGACTCCACAGATACGCAGTATTTT	CASSSYDSTDTQYF
TRBV3-1/TRBV3-2	TRBJ1-4	.	.	TGTGCCAGCAGCCAGTATCAGTGGGGCAATGAAAAACTGTTTTTT	CASSQYQWGNEKLFF
TRBV18	TRBJ2-1	.	.	TGTGCCAGCTCACCCTCAGACTGGAAGCCCGACAATGAGCAGTTCTTC	CASSPSDWKPDNEQFF
TRBV6-5	TRBJ2-5	.	.	TGTGCCAGCAGTTACTCCCCAGAGCCCGAGGGGACCCAGTACTTC	CASSYSPEPEGTQYF
TRBV2	TRBJ1-6	.	TRBD1	TGTGCCAGCGTCCGGACAGGGGAATCACCCCTCCACTTT	CASVRTGESPLHF